The sequence of this T cell receptor beta chain was determined in a study of control samples from healthy donors and cancer patients. Repertoires were generated with immunoSEQ multiplex PCR, while TCRdb's copy carries only in-frame clones and drops some. Altogether 120,000 to 150,000 clones are present, 75% to 95% being singletons, with the ten largest covering about 7.6%. The sample taken for sequencing was blood. The sequence was collected from a man between 18 and 29 years old in good health.

As DNA, the CDR3 is TGTGCCAGCAGCCATCCCGGGACAGAGAATGAAAAACTGTTTTTT. Translating it yields CASSHPGTENEKLFF. The rearrangement uses TRBV9 and TRBJ1-4; the match to TRBD1 covers 7 bases. The V gene end was trimmed by 4 bases and the J gene end by 5 bases; junction bases not matched to a gene: 8. Per the germline V gene, CDR1 is SGDLS and CDR2 is YYNGEE. The CDR3 totals 15 residues.